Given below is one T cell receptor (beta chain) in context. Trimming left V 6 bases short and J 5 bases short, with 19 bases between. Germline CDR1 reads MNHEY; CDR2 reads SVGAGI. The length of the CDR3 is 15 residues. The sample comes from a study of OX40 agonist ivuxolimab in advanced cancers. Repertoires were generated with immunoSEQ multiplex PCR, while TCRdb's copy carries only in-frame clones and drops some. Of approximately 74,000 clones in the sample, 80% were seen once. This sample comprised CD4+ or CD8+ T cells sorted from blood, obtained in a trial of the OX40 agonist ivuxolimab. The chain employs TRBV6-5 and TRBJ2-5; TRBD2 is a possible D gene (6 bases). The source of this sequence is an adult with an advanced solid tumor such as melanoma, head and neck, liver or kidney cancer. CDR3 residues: CASSSPPGGEETQYF. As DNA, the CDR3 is TGTGCCAGCAGCTCCCCGCCCGGGGGTGAGGAGACCCAGTACTTC.